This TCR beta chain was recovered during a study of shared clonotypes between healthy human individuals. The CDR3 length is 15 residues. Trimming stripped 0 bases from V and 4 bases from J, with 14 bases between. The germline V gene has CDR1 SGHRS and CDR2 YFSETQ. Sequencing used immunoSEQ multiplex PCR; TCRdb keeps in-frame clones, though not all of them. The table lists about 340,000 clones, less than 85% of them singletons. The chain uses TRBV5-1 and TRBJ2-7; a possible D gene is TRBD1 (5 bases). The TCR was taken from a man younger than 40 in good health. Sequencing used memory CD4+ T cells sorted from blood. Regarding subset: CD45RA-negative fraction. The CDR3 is CASSLVGAMGYEQYF. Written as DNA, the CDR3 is TGCGCCAGCAGCTTGGTAGGGGCAATGGGATACGAGCAGTACTTC.